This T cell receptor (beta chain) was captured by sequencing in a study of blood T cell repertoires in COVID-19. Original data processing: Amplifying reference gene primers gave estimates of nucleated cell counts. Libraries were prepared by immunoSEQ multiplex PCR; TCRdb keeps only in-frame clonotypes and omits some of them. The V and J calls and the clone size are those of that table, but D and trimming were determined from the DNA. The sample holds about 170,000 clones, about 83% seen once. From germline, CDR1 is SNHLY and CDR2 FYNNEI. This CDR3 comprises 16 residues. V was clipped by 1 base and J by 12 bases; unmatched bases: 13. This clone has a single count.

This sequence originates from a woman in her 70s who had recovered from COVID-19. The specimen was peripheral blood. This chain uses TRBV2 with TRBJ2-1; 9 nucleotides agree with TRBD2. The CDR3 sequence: CASSEVYGAGGTGQFF. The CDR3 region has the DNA TGTGCCAGCAGTGAAGTTTACGGAGCGGGGGGCACGGGGCAGTTCTTC.